These 12 T cell receptor beta chains were all obtained from the same sample, sequenced in a study of regulatory T cells in long-lasting Graves disease (dated by TCRdb to 2020 to 2023). This specimen's time point label, interpreted: newly diagnosed GD, antithyroid drugs for less than 3 months. RNA was extracted from PBMCs in TRIzol for both TCR sequencing and RNA sequencing. Libraries came from multiplex PCR. Sequencing was performed on an Illumina HiSeq 4000. To build TCR beta libraries, CDR3 regions were amplified by Arm-PCR using iRepertoire HTBI primers. TCRdb took the public reads, trimmed them with fastp at Q25, ran MiXCR for clone calling and kept in-frame beta chains. All rows with the same CDR3 protein become a single entry with the most common DNA and genes. For this sample there are 380,000 or so distinct CDR3 sequences; around 15% appear just once. The ten most abundant clones make up just over 20% of the sample.

These same data were also listed under a study on T cells in Graves' hyperthyroidism and ophthalmopathy.

This sample comprised peripheral blood mononuclear cells (PBMCs), obtained at new diagnosis, from a patient treated with antithyroid drugs. All receptors derive from a woman younger than 30 with Graves disease. Donor details come from another sample of the same person, matched by shared clones.

This sequence joins TRBV20-1 and TRBJ1-1; D is undetermined. Trimming stripped 3 bases from V and 3 bases from J, with 11 bases between. CDR1 DFQATT and CDR2 SNEGSKA come from the germline V gene (reference sequence). The CDR3 runs 13 residues. In DNA form, the CDR3 reads TGCAGTGCTAGGCAACCGGCGGACACTGAAGCTTTCTTT. Translated: CSARQPADTEAFF.

The chain has TRBV29-1 and TRBJ1-5, with D possibly being TRBD1 (5 bases). This CDR3 contains 16 residues. Germline CDR1 SQVTM, CDR2 ANQGSEA. The V end was cut by 5 bases, the J end by 2 bases, with 19 bases between. CDR3 coding DNA: TGCAGCGTTTTACAGAGGACCGGGGGTGGCAATCAGCCCCAGCATTTT. This gives the protein CSVLQRTGGGNQPQHF. The full variable domain, with the rest looked up from reference TRBV29-1 and TRBJ1-5, is SAVISQKPSRDICQRGTSLTIQCQVDSQVTMMFWYRQQPGQSLTLIATANQGSEATYESGFVIDKFPISRPNLTFSTLTVSNMSPEDSSIYLCSVLQRTGGGNQPQHFGDGTRLSIL.

This clonotype was detected ten times or more. The rearrangement uses TRBV27 and TRBJ2-1; 8 nucleotides agree with TRBD2. The germline V gene has CDR1 MNHEY and CDR2 SMNVEV (reference sequence). V lost 3 bases and J lost 0; bases outside the gene matches: 1. The CDR3 covers 15 residues. The CDR3 reads CASSFGGASYNEQFF. In DNA form, the CDR3 reads TGTGCCAGCAGTTTCGGGGGGGCCTCCTACAATGAGCAGTTCTTC.

The chain recombines TRBV29-1 with TRBJ2-1; 8 bases match TRBD2. Trimming at V came to 5 bases and at J to 6 bases, leaving 6 bases not matched to a gene. Germline CDR1 and CDR2: SQVTM and ANQGSEA. The CDR3 runs 13 residues. Written as DNA, the CDR3 is TGCAGCGTTCGCACCGGGGGGGGCAATGAGCAGTTCTTC. It encodes CSVRTGGGNEQFF.

The chain couples TRBV6-4 to TRBJ1-5, with D uncertain. The germline V gene has CDR1 MRHNA and CDR2 SNTAGT. Trimming stripped 3 bases from V and 1 base from J, with 10 bases between. The CDR3 sequence is 15 residues long. In DNA, the CDR3 is TGTGCCAGCAGTGAATTATCGGGGAGCAATCAGCCCCAGCATTTT. It translates to CASSELSGSNQPQHF.

The CDR3 protein is CASSELRGGQPQHF. The CDR3 DNA follows: TGTGCCAGCAGTGAACTCCGGGGTGGCCAGCCCCAGCATTTT. V usage is TRBV2 and J usage is TRBJ1-5; D uncertain. Germline CDR1 SNHLY, CDR2 FYNNEI. The CDR3 contains 14 residues. V was trimmed by 2 bases and J by 7 bases, leaving 12 bases between them.

Comments on this clonotype: A read error is likely here: a far larger clone is one base away. The rearrangement uses TRBV11-2 and TRBJ2-1; no firm D call. CDR3 length: 14 amino acids. Germline V gene data show CDR1 as SGHAT and CDR2 as FQNNGV. Trimming stripped 1 base from V and 10 bases from J, with 14 bases between. CDR3 in DNA: TGTGCCAGCAGCTTAGTGGCCAGAACCTACGAGCAGTTCTTC. This gives the protein CASSLVARTYEQFF.

This clonotype was counted a few times. The V gene is TRBV20-1, the J gene TRBJ2-5; D not certain. CDR3 length equals 14 residues. V lost 6 bases to trimming and J lost 1 base, with 15 bases between them. CDR1 is DFQATT and CDR2 is SNEGSKA in the germline V gene (reference sequence). CDR3 in DNA: TGCAGTGCCGCCGAACCCCTCCCCCAAGAGACCCAGTACTTC. Translated, it gives CSAAEPLPQETQYF.

The J gene is TRBJ2-7, the V gene TRBV12-3 or TRBV12-4; possible D gene TRBD2, 5 bases. V was pared by 6 bases and J by 5 bases, with 11 bases between. The CDR3 has 12 residues. The CDR3 loop is CASSPTRDEQYF. In DNA, the CDR3 is TGTGCCAGCAGCCCTACTAGGGACGAGCAGTACTTC.

This chain uses TRBV2 with TRBJ1-5, with D hard to call. This CDR3 has 16 amino acids. Looked up from germline, CDR1 is SNHLY and CDR2 is FYNNEI. Trimming removed 0 bases at V and 8 bases at J, with 17 bases between. CDR3 in DNA: TGTGCCAGCAGTGAAGCGCTTCGGAGGCCAAAGGAGCCCCAGCATTTT. Protein: CASSEALRRPKEPQHF.

The chain has TRBV6-2 or TRBV6-3 and TRBJ2-5; D is ambiguous. Trimming took 0 bases from V and 0 from J, leaving 8 bases between them. The CDR3 is 15 residues long. Germline CDR1 is MNHEY and CDR2 is SVGEGT. The CDR3 region has the DNA TGTGCCAGCAGTTACTCGAGTACAGACCAAGAGACCCAGTACTTC. This gives the protein CASSYSSTDQETQYF.

This clonotype was seen many times. Germline is not matched at one junction end, which may reflect a read error. The V gene is TRBV10-3, the J gene TRBJ1-1; D not certain. Germline V gene data show CDR1 as ENHRY and CDR2 as SYGVKD. The length of the CDR3 is 16 residues. Here the CDR3 reads CASSYESLVGNTEAFF. For the CDR3, the DNA is TGTGCCAGCAGTTACGAGTCCCTCGTTGGGAACACTGAAGCTTTCTTT.